Shown below are 17 T cell receptor beta chains from a single sample sequenced in a study of immune evolution from preneoplasia to lung adenocarcinoma. Using immunoSEQ multiplex PCR, the repertoire was profiled, and TCRdb retains in-frame clones only, with some absent. The table shows around 40,000 clones, with 70% to 80% occurring only once. What was sequenced was FFPE invasive lung adenocarcinoma tissue. These receptor sequences come from a person aged 55 to 75 with lung adenocarcinoma.

This chain links TRBV7-2 with TRBJ2-2, with D tentatively TRBD2 (6 bases). CDR3 length: 13 amino acids. The germline CDR1 and CDR2 sequences are SGHTA and FQGNSA. The V and J ends lost 6 bases and 7 bases respectively, with 12 bases between them. CDR3 nucleotides: TGTGCCAGCAGACGACTAGGTGTCGGGGAGCTGTTTTTT. As protein: CASRRLGVGELFF.

This clone was seen a few times. The V gene is TRBV30, the J gene TRBJ2-7; 8 bases map to TRBD1. Trimming at V came to 4 bases and at J to 3 bases, leaving 17 bases not matched to a gene. This CDR3 spans 17 amino acids. Germline V gene sequence: CDR1 GTSNPN, CDR2 SVGIG (reference sequence). The CDR3 loop reads CAWKTSGQGGKDYEQYF. The CDR3 bases are TGTGCCTGGAAGACGTCCGGACAGGGAGGAAAGGACTACGAGCAGTACTTC.

The chain recombines TRBV6-5 with TRBJ1-2; D is perhaps TRBD1 (5 bases). V shed 1 base and J shed 8 bases, with 11 bases lying between them. CDR3 length equals 13 residues. CDR1 is MNHEY and CDR2 is SVGAGI in the germline V gene. The CDR3 is CASSYYQGGGYTF. The CDR3 DNA reads as TGTGCCAGCAGTTACTATCAGGGCGGCGGCTACACCTTC.

This clone occurred a few times. This chain connects TRBV4-1 to TRBJ1-5; D not resolved. CDR3 length equals 15 residues. Between the trimmed V and J ends, which lost 4 bases and 6 bases, there was a span of 16 bases. Germline CDR1 and CDR2: MGHRA and YSYEKL. CDR3 bases: TGCGCCAGCAGCCGGCAAACAGCGGGCGGTCAGCCCCAGCATTTT. This gives the protein CASSRQTAGGQPQHF.

The V and J genes are TRBV15 and TRBJ2-5, with TRBD2 identical over 8 bases. Germline values: CDR1 LNHNV, CDR2 YYDKDF (reference sequence). Trimming took 6 bases from V and 5 from J; bases not matched to a gene: 5. The CDR3 loop spans 13 amino acids. CDR3 region: CATRGAGVETQYF. In DNA form, the CDR3 reads TGTGCCACCAGAGGAGCGGGAGTTGAGACCCAGTACTTC.

This chain connects TRBV27 to TRBJ2-1, with 15 bases matching TRBD2. CDR1 is MNHEY, CDR2 SMNVEV, per germline (reference sequence). The CDR3 extends over 17 amino acids. The junction had 9 bases not matched to a gene; V was cut back by 6 bases and J by 6 bases. CDR3 protein: CASRDIAGLAGGNEQFF. In DNA form, the CDR3 reads TGTGCCAGCAGGGACATAGCGGGACTAGCGGGAGGCAATGAGCAGTTCTTC.

This chain joins TRBV7-2 and TRBJ2-5; 7 bases are shared with TRBD2. The CDR3 spans 15 residues. Trimming at V came to 5 bases and at J to 9 bases, leaving 15 bases not matched to a gene. Germline assignment: CDR1 SGHTA and CDR2 FQGNSA. The CDR3 protein is CASSPPGTTLSAQYF. CDR3 in DNA: TGTGCCAGCAGCCCCCCAGGGACTACACTCTCGGCCCAGTACTTC.

The CDR3 nucleotides are TGTGCCAGCAGCCCATCCCCCGGGGGACTTGGATACACCGGGGAGCTGTTTTTT. Its translation is CASSPSPGGLGYTGELFF. The rearrangement uses TRBV11-2 and TRBJ2-2, with D perhaps TRBD2 (6 bases). From germline, CDR1 is SGHAT and CDR2 FQNNGV. Trimming cost V 5 bases and J 3 bases, with 22 bases left between them. The length of the CDR3 is 18 residues.

The chain combines TRBV15 with TRBJ2-7, with 7 bases that match TRBD2. V lost 3 bases to trimming and J lost 6 bases; unmatched junction nucleotides: 11. The CDR3 covers 15 residues. Germline values: CDR1 LNHNV, CDR2 YYDKDF (reference sequence). In DNA, the CDR3 is TGTGCCACCAGCAGTCGAAGGGACTACCTCCGCGAGCAGTACTTC. Protein: CATSSRRDYLREQYF.

This clone was recorded a few times. The chain employs TRBV30 and TRBJ1-1; D call uncertain. V shed 0 bases and J shed 6 bases, with 5 bases lying between them. CDR1 is GTSNPN and CDR2 is SVGIG in the germline V gene (reference sequence). The CDR3 contains 11 residues. The CDR3 loop reads CAWSVSSEAFF. CDR3 sequence (DNA): TGTGCCTGGAGTGTATCTTCTGAAGCTTTCTTT. Full variable domain (remainder filled in from reference TRBV30 and TRBJ1-1): SQTIHQWPATLVQPVGSPLSLECTVEGTSNPNLYWYRQAAGRGLQLLFYSVGIGQISSEVPQNLSASRPQDRQFILSSKKLLLSDSGFYLCAWSVSSEAFFGQGTRLTVV.

The V call is TRBV28, the J call TRBJ2-7; 7 nucleotides agree with TRBD2. The CDR3 length is 15 residues. Unmatched junction bases numbered 17, after V lost 7 bases and J lost 8 bases. Germline V gives CDR1 MDHEN, CDR2 SYDVKM. The CDR3 here is CASTDLGTTYNKQYF. The CDR3 nucleotides read TGTGCCAGCACCGACCTGGGGACTACCTACAACAAGCAGTACTTC. Variable domain in full (rest from reference TRBV28 and TRBJ2-7): DVKVTQSSRYLVKRTGEKVFLECVQDMDHENMFWYRQDPGLGLRLIYFSYDVKMKEKGDIPEGYSVSREKKERFSLILESASTNQTSMYLCASTDLGTTYNKQYFGPGTRLTVT.

The J gene is TRBJ2-2, the V gene TRBV11-3; D might be TRBD2 (6 bases). Trimming left V 5 bases short and J 3 bases short, with 22 bases between. The CDR3 loop spans 18 amino acids. The V gene's germline CDR1 is SGHNT and CDR2 YENEEA. In nucleotides, the CDR3 is TGTGCCAGCAGCCCCCCGATCAGCGGGTTTCCTTACACCGGGGAGCTGTTTTTT. Protein: CASSPPISGFPYTGELFF.

The gene calls are TRBV4-1 and TRBJ2-5; tentatively, D is TRBD2 (6 bases). The germline CDR1 and CDR2 sequences are MGHRA and YSYEKL. This CDR3 has 17 amino acids. V was shortened by 2 bases and J by 4 bases, with 20 bases between the two germline ends. CDR3 coding DNA: TGCGCCAGCAGCCAAAGCGGGCGAGGCAACCGGGTAGAGACCCAGTACTTC. Translating gives CASSQSGRGNRVETQYF.

The V gene is TRBV18, the J gene TRBJ1-2; no clear D gene. The CDR3 is 13 amino acids. Looked up from germline, CDR1 is KGHSH and CDR2 is LQKENI. Trimming pared 0 bases from V and 8 bases from J, leaving 10 bases between. The chain's CDR3 is CASSPPTGVGYTF. DNA of the CDR3: TGTGCCAGCTCACCACCGACCGGGGTCGGCTACACCTTC.

V and J are TRBV18 and TRBJ1-1, with a weak D call TRBD1 (6 bases). Per germline, CDR1 KGHSH and CDR2 LQKENI. V shed 2 bases and J shed 3 bases, with 13 bases lying between them. This CDR3 spans 15 amino acids. The CDR3 DNA reads TGTGCCAGCTCACCAAGAACAGGGAGGGACACTGAAGCTTTCTTT. Translated, it gives CASSPRTGRDTEAFF.

The chain couples TRBV5-6 to TRBJ2-7; 8 bases align to TRBD2. This CDR3 has 16 amino acids. Germline V gene sequence: CDR1 SGHDT, CDR2 YYEEEE. The V and J ends lost 1 base and 4 bases, in that order; junction bases with no gene match: 10. CDR3 loop: CASSLRTGGPSYEQYF. The DNA of the CDR3 is TGTGCCAGCAGCTTGAGAACGGGAGGGCCTTCGTACGAGCAGTACTTC.

This clone has more than one count but fewer than ten. The chain employs TRBV7-2 and TRBJ2-7; a weak D match, TRBD1 (6 bases). The CDR3 extends over 14 amino acids. Between the trimmed V and J ends, which lost 3 bases and 2 bases, there was a span of 11 bases. CDR1 is SGHTA and CDR2 is FQGNSA in the germline V gene. CDR3 in DNA: TGTGCCAGCAGCTTCAAAACAGGGACCTACGAGCAGTACTTC. This sequence encodes CASSFKTGTYEQYF.